The 14 T cell receptor beta chains listed next were all sequenced from one sample in a study of memory CD4+ T cells and cytomegalovirus serostatus. Clones were sequenced by immunoSEQ multiplex PCR, and TCRdb holds only the in-frame ones, with some missing. The data hold under 35,000 clones, with under 80% observed a single time. Single viable CD3+CD4+CD8-CD45RO+ cells were sorted as the memory CD4+ T cells. Sequencing was performed on memory CD4+ T cells from blood. All receptors come from an adult in good health and CMV-seronegative. Some clones in this sample may be carry-over from other donors' samples.

The chain couples TRBV7-3 to TRBJ2-5; D is unresolved. CDR1 is SGHTA and CDR2 is FQGTGA in the germline V gene. V shed 5 bases and J shed 2 bases, with 12 bases lying between them. The CDR3 extends over 14 amino acids. CDR3: CASSVSGQQETQYF. CDR3 DNA: TGTGCCAGCAGCGTCTCAGGCCAGCAAGAGACCCAGTACTTC.

The chain joins TRBV9 to TRBJ2-7; TRBD2 aligns across 10 bases. Germline assignment: CDR1 SGDLS and CDR2 YYNGEE. CDR3 length equals 16 residues. Unmatched junction bases numbered 11, after V lost 4 bases and J lost 4 bases. CDR3 bases: TGTGCCAGCAGCACTCAGGTCGGAGCGGGAGGGTACGAGCAGTACTTC. Protein sequence: CASSTQVGAGGYEQYF.

V gene TRBV5-1 combines with J gene TRBJ2-2; D is undetermined. Germline assignment: CDR1 SGHRS and CDR2 YFSETQ. CDR3 length equals 13 residues. V lost 5 bases and J lost 6, with 11 bases in between. The CDR3 sequence is CASRGMGSGELFF. For the CDR3, the DNA is TGCGCCAGCAGGGGGATGGGGTCCGGGGAGCTGTTTTTT.

The count of this clone is one. V is TRBV6-6 and J is TRBJ2-7; no reliable D call. This CDR3 region has 14 residues. Trimming cost V 0 bases and J 2 bases, with 8 bases left between them. CDR1 is MNHNY, CDR2 SVGAGI, per germline (reference sequence). The CDR3, as DNA: TGTGCCAGCAGTTACTCGGCAGCTCCCTACGAGCAGTACTTC. Protein sequence: CASSYSAAPYEQYF.

V is TRBV10-3 and J is TRBJ2-5; perhaps TRBD2 as D (6 bases). Germline V gene lookup returns CDR1 ENHRY and CDR2 SYGVKD. The CDR3 covers 13 residues. Trimming took off 8 bases at V and 5 bases at J, with 15 bases between the two ends. The CDR3 protein is CAIGSTSSETQYF. CDR3 DNA sequence: TGTGCCATCGGATCAACTAGCTCCGAGACCCAGTACTTC.

J is TRBJ2-3 and V is TRBV15, with 8 positions matching TRBD2. The J segment lost 6 bases and the V segment lost 4 bases, leaving 12 bases of the junction unmatched. CDR1 is LNHNV and CDR2 is YYDKDF in the germline V gene (reference sequence). The CDR3 sequence is 16 residues long. CDR3: CATSNLRGSGADTQYF. The DNA of the CDR3 is TGTGCCACCAGCAACCTTCGTGGTAGCGGGGCGGATACGCAGTATTTT. The entire variable domain, with the rest obtained from reference TRBV15 and TRBJ2-3, is as follows: DAMVIQNPRYQVTQFGKPVTLSCSQTLNHNVMYWYQQKSSQAPKLLFHYYDKDFNNEADTPDNFQSRRPNTSFCFLDIRSPGLGDTAMYLCATSNLRGSGADTQYFGPGTRLTVL.

The sample holds a few counts of this clone. The chain uses TRBV6-1 and TRBJ1-1, with D possibly matching TRBD1 (5 bases). The CDR3 has 15 residues. Trimming shortened V by 5 bases and J by 2 bases, and 15 bases separated the two germline ends. Germline lookup yields CDR1 MNHNS and CDR2 SASEGT. The chain's CDR3 is CASSTKGRPNTEAFF. The CDR3 DNA reads as TGTGCCAGCAGTACCAAGGGACGTCCCAACACTGAAGCTTTCTTT.

On this clone: This sample includes further DNA sequences coding for the same CDR3. V gene TRBV18 combines with J gene TRBJ2-7; D uncertain. V was cut by 6 bases and J by 4 bases, with 10 bases left in between. This CDR3 spans 12 amino acids. Germline-derived CDR1 and CDR2 are KGHSH and LQKENI. CDR3 nucleotide sequence: TGTGCCAGCTCCTCCGTCGGGTACGAGCAGTACTTC. Translating gives CASSSVGYEQYF.

This rearrangement joins TRBV10-3 to TRBJ1-5, with D perhaps matching TRBD1 (5 bases). Between the trimmed V and J ends, which lost 0 bases and 7 bases, there was a span of 13 bases. CDR3 length: 15 residues. Germline CDR1 is ENHRY and CDR2 is SYGVKD. This CDR3 reads CAISESLGAEQPQHF. The DNA of the CDR3 is TGTGCCATCAGTGAGTCGCTAGGGGCAGAGCAGCCCCAGCATTTT.

V gene TRBV7-8 combines with J gene TRBJ1-3; TRBD1 might be the D (6 bases). Germline CDR1 reads SGHVS; CDR2 reads FQNEAQ. V was trimmed by 6 bases and J by 0 bases, leaving 18 bases between them. This CDR3 contains 17 residues. CDR3 sequence reads: CASSFLHRANSGNTIYF. CDR3 in DNA: TGTGCCAGCAGTTTCCTACACAGGGCAAACTCTGGAAACACCATATATTTT. Full variable domain (remainder filled in from reference TRBV7-8 and TRBJ1-3): GAGVSQSPRYKVAKRGQDVALRCDPISGHVSLFWYQQALGQGPEFLTYFQNEAQLDKSGLPSDRFFAERPEGSVSTLKIQRTQQEDSAVYLCASSFLHRANSGNTIYFGEGSWLTVV.

V usage is TRBV9 and J usage is TRBJ1-6; D perhaps matches TRBD1 (6 bases). The length of the CDR3 is 15 residues. Trimming removed 3 bases from V and 6 bases from J, with 13 bases in between. Germline values: CDR1 SGDLS, CDR2 YYNGEE. The CDR3 sequence: CASSALDRANSPLHF. The CDR3 coding sequence is TGTGCCAGCAGCGCCTTGGACAGAGCTAATTCACCCCTCCACTTT. The whole variable domain, remainder taken from reference TRBV9 and TRBJ1-6, is DSGVTQTPKHLITATGQRVTLRCSPRSGDLSVYWYQQSLDQGLQFLIQYYNGEERAKGNILERFSAQQFPDLHSELNLSSLELGDSALYFCASSALDRANSPLHFGNGTRLTVT.

The V and J genes are TRBV10-3 and TRBJ1-1; TRBD1 aligns across 8 bases. The CDR3 is made up of 14 amino acids. Germline CDR1 is ENHRY and CDR2 is SYGVKD. Losses at the gene ends were 6 bases for V and 1 base for J; bases not matched to a gene: 4. For the CDR3, the DNA is TGTGCCATCAGGGCGGGACAGGAGAACACTGAAGCTTTCTTT. Translating it yields CAIRAGQENTEAFF.

This chain joins TRBV28 and TRBJ1-1; no definite D call. Looked up from germline, CDR1 is MDHEN and CDR2 is SYDVKM. The germline V and J ends were trimmed by 8 bases and 0 bases, with 10 bases remaining between them. The CDR3 has 13 amino acids. CDR3 in DNA: TGTGCCAGCTTTACAAGAATGAACACTGAAGCTTTCTTT. Its translation is CASFTRMNTEAFF.

This chain joins TRBV10-3 and TRBJ2-3; D is possibly TRBD2 (9 bases). This CDR3 is built from 19 residues. Germline V gene lookup returns CDR1 ENHRY and CDR2 SYGVKD. V lost 5 bases and J 0 bases, leaving 24 bases between the germline ends. The CDR3 sequence is CAISWDRSAGGLSTDTQYF. The CDR3, as DNA: TGTGCCATCAGTTGGGACAGGTCAGCGGGGGGTCTCAGCACAGATACGCAGTATTTT.